This TCR beta chain was identified during a study of vaccination effects on CD4 cells after COVID-19. In the study overall: The median interval between the second dose and post-vaccine sampling was 72 days. Whole-study results and caveats: Convalescent patients were scarce, and early post-infection timepoints were absent.

TCRdb's copy holds only in-frame clones and misses some; the assay was immunoSEQ multiplex PCR. Of 25,000 to 35,000 clones in the sample, less than 75% are singletons; the top ten hold roughly a tenth. This CDR3 contains 15 residues. Between the trimmed V and J ends, which lost 5 bases and 5 bases, there was a span of 19 bases. Germline-derived CDR1 and CDR2 are SGHRS and YFSETQ. Notes on this clone: As yet, its antigen is unknown.

ViraFEST expansion of antigen-specific CD4+ T cells with viral peptide pools preceded sequencing. Investigators separated out CD4+ T cells once approximately 11 days of culture had passed. BNT162b2 vaccine or mRNA-1273 vaccine was given to participants in two doses. All vaccine recipients tested negative for nucleocapsid antibodies and had never contracted SARS-CoV-2 infection. Peptides at about 10 ug/ml and IL-2 at 10 IU/ml were added to around 2 million PBMC per well. This TCR came from a human donor who received a COVID-19 vaccine. The chain combines TRBV5-1 with TRBJ2-5, with D perhaps given as TRBD1 or TRBD2 (5 bases each). This sample comprised CD4+ T cells from PBMCs cultured with HCoV-NL63 spike peptides, obtained after COVID-19 vaccination. The CDR3 protein is CASSSVGPGTETQYF. DNA of the CDR3: TGCGCCAGCAGTTCGGTAGGCCCTGGGACGGAGACCCAGTACTTC.